This TCR beta chain was sequenced during a study of T cells in Graves' hyperthyroidism and ophthalmopathy. This clonotype was detected a few times. Germline lookup yields CDR1 LGHNA and CDR2 YNFKEQ. Trimming left V 0 bases short and J 7 bases short, with 12 bases between. This CDR3 contains 14 residues. TCR beta CDR3 regions were amplified from RNA. Researchers ran a first-round RT-PCR on the TCR CDR3 using the HTBI primer set. TCRdb passed the multiplex PCR reads through MiXCR, listing each CDR3 protein once. The sample records 300,000 to 450,000 distinct CDR3 sequences, roughly 14% being singletons. V usage is TRBV4-2 and J usage is TRBJ1-1; no clear D gene. Sample: blood. The sequence came from a young woman with Graves' hyperthyroidism that later progressed to Graves' ophthalmopathy. The CDR3 sequence is CASSQEAEHDEAFF. The CDR3 bases are TGTGCCAGCAGCCAAGAGGCAGAACATGATGAAGCTTTCTTT.